This T cell receptor (beta chain) was found in a study of blood T cells in healthy people across ages (dated by TCRdb to 2013 to 2016). At the level of the whole study: Template switching captured roughly one uniquely barcoded TCR beta cDNA molecule per two T cells in model experiments. The donors were divided into four age groups: young (average around 17 years), middle-aged (approximately 39), aged (about 61) and long-lived (82). Age-related changes in TCR beta repertoire diversity were measured in the study by deep sequencing normalized with unique cDNA molecular identifiers. To avoid experimental bias, donors of different ages were spread randomly across the sequencing lanes. Two additional independent replicas of 1 million unique cDNA reads from the same blood draw were analyzed for two donors (one aged 18 to 30 and one aged 80 or older).

The roughly 37 donors, aged roughly 6 to 100 years, were systemically healthy Caucasian individuals from Russia. Each donor gave about 9.7 milliliters of peripheral blood, drawn into EDTA-treated Vacutainer tubes. Ficoll-Paque density-gradient centrifugation was used to isolate PBMCs, with at least 6.5 million obtained per sample. Total RNA was extracted from PBMCs with Trizol reagent, with at least 5.5 micrograms obtained per sample. Naive CD45RAhigh/CD27high T cell percentages were measured by flow cytometry on a PBMC aliquot from every donor. What the authors observed across the whole study: Donor CMV infection status was unknown, potentially confounding age-related changes in expanded clonotypes. Conclusive comparison of naive and antigen-experienced compartments was prevented by the profiling of bulk unsorted PBMCs. There was a strong correlation between observed TCR beta diversity and the percentage of naive T cells measured by flow cytometry. Compared with the aged group, the long-lived group had more naive CD4+ T cells, fewer expanded clones and increased TCR diversity, a pattern suggesting age selection. As age increased, observed TCR beta diversity per million T cells dropped in a roughly linear way, and a significant reduction was already evident by age approximately 40. Estimates of total diversity based on one million sequenced T cells were regarded as lower bounds and as underestimates.

The CDR3 covers 17 residues, taking in both the cysteine and the phenylalanine. The retained sequence is limited to the CDR3, 51 bases, with the frame set at the first base. Clipping removes 7 bases from V and 5 bases from J, with 15 as the unmatched junction base count. The library was built by means of 5' RACE. Instrument used: Illumina HiSeq 2500. A second PCR of roughly 7 to 12 cycles was run with a J-beta primer mix and a sample-barcoded 5' primer. Each TCR beta cDNA molecule received a unique molecular identifier from a template-switch 5' adaptor carrying 12 random nucleotides. At least 3 million CDR3-containing paired-end reads were obtained from each sample. First-strand cDNA was synthesized from all RNA with the Mint cDNA synthesis kit, primed by a TRBC-specific oligonucleotide. All cDNA was treated with uracil-DNA glycosylase and then went through a first 18-cycle PCR with the universal primers M1SS and BC2_uni_R. On the authors' methods: Each sample was normalized by randomly selecting 1 million high-quality reads, each carrying a distinct molecular identifier. Instead of being binned into consensus sequences, reads with shared molecular identifiers were discarded. CDR3 identification, clonotype clustering and error correction used MiTCR with a Q25 quality threshold and the strictest error-elimination algorithm. A nonparametric unseen species model with Euler transformation was used to estimate a lower bound on total TCR beta diversity. The public sequencing data were trimmed at Q25 with fastp and processed into clonotypes with MiXCR by TCRdb, which kept only in-frame beta chains. CDR3 protein sequences are deduplicated, and each keeps its most common genes and DNA. The V and J calls follow TCRdb's processing rather than the paper's. The sample table shows approximately 730,000 distinct CDR3 sequences, and roughly 50% are seen once. Jointly, the top ten make up under 50% of the sample.

There are many counts of this clonotype. Its antigen target is currently unknown. Nothing much larger sits one base from this clone, and base qualities are not available. The clonotype was recovered from a man of 80 years or more in good health. The sequence is built from TRBV12-3 or TRBV12-4 and TRBJ2-1; 9 middle bases align to TRBD2. Sequenced input: blood. CDR3 sequence: CASTTRPRLAEDNEQFF. The DNA sequence follows: TGTGCCAGCACTACACGACCCAGACTAGCGGAGGACAATGAGCAGTTCTTC.